One T cell receptor (beta chain) is described in this entry. The data originate from a study of blood T cell repertoires in COVID-19. At the level of the study: T cells, B-cell-depleted T cells, or PBMCs provided the cDNA or gDNA that served as material.

Germline loops: CDR1 SGDLS, CDR2 YYNGEE. This CDR3 region has 15 residues. J was trimmed by 1 base and V by 2 bases; bases with no gene match: 2. Authors' methods: Reference gene primer amplification gave nucleated cell count estimates. Clones were sequenced by immunoSEQ multiplex PCR, and TCRdb holds only the in-frame ones, with some missing. V and J calls and clone size are given by that table; D and trimming were obtained from the DNA. The sample contains 70,000 to 100,000 clones, about 88% of which appear only once. The origin of this receptor is a woman older than 75 with active COVID-19. Sequencing was carried out using peripheral blood. The rearrangement links TRBV9 to TRBJ2-2, with 7 nucleotides matching TRBD1. The CDR3 region has the DNA TGTGCCAGCAGCGTGGGACAGAGGAACACCGGGGAGCTGTTTTTT. This encodes CASSVGQRNTGELFF.